Included here is one TCR beta chain sequence, with context. Its antigen remains undetermined. Base-call qualities are not available, and no considerably larger clone is one nucleotide away. Using the deep immunoSEQ assay, multiplex PCR amplified TCR CDR3 regions from genomic DNA. Extracted genomic DNA from each cell subset was spread evenly across all wells of several immunoSEQ 96-well plates, with each plate serving as a replicate. Each replicate PCR for sorted subsets received about 210 ng genomic DNA, equal to about 30,000 T cell genomes. Purified libraries were measured with a Qubit 3.0 fluorometer, size-checked on a Bioanalyzer 2100, and measured again with the KAPA Library Quantification kit. Every immunoSEQ 96-well plate was sequenced on a dedicated single-read 150-cycle Illumina NextSeq 550 flow cell. Turning to the authors' computational methods: Because the immunoSEQ output held only junctional sequences and lacked quality scores, the filtering could not match the filtering applied to full-length reads. Sequences were annotated with PyIR, a Python wrapper for IgBLAST v1.9, and V/J genes and CDR3 were assigned using IMGT germline references. Any read was removed if the V/J assignment was weak (E-value above 1e-6), the CDR3 was missing, or the read contained stop codons, out-of-frame junctions, or ambiguous translated residues. A V3J clonotype was defined by an identical inferred V gene, J gene, and CDR3 amino acid sequence. Percentage overlap between repertoires was calculated by dividing the number of shared unique clonotypes by the size of the smaller repertoire. Richness of each repertoire was evaluated using RTK rarefaction, the Chao1 estimator, and Recon v2.1 estimates of unobserved clonotypes. OLGA was used to compute generation probabilities for all TCRbeta clonotypes that the gDNA method yielded from a few donors. Here the immuneACCESS table is served through TCRdb, limited to in-frame sequences with V and J called. Missing clones are a known gap in these copies; in checked studies unresolved V genes cover under half, and the rest lacks a known reason. The DNA was the basis for D and trimming; V, J and clone size are from that table. The sample yields some 2,000,000 clones; 90% to 95% were counted once. The ten most abundant clones make up around 0.13% of the sample.

The V end loses 5 bases and the J end loses 7 bases, and a stretch of 20 bases separates them. The CDR3 sequence holds 15 residues, the cysteine and phenylalanine included. Just CDR3 DNA is preserved here, 45 bases in frame from base 1. The germline V gene (reference sequence) sets CDR1 to SEHNR and CDR2 to FQNEAQ. The entry originates in a study of shared clonotypes between healthy human individuals (dated by TCRdb to the early 2020s). For the wider study: The cohort comprised a couple of women and a few men aged 18 to 49 years. For each donor, three plates each were used for CD4 naive and CD4 memory, two plates were used for CD8 naive, and one plate was used for CD8 memory. To estimate repertoire size and how much clonotype sharing occurs between individuals, the study deeply sequenced the blood TCR repertoires of about 5 healthy adults. To increase sequencing depth and limit assay-specific biases, TCR repertoire library preparation and sequencing were carried out by different laboratories using diverse techniques. Per donor, leukapheresis produced somewhere between about 0.9 and 9.5 billion PBMCs. Findings and caveats that apply to the study as a whole: Larger estimated clonotype richness was generally found for naive subsets than for memory subsets. Only blood was sampled, and tissue TCR repertoires likely differ from those in blood. Based on pairwise subsampling, the degree of clonotype sharing among donors was expected to be affected by sequencing depth. Incomplete sequencing was indicated by rarefaction of sorted-subset datasets, despite the large sequencing depth. Because the study included only a small number of donors, the genetic and exposure-history diversity represented was limited. When a few donors were compared, the shared fraction of clonotypes was around 5% for naive CD4, around 3.5% for naive CD8, roughly 2.5% for memory CD4, and about 0.36% for memory CD8. Clonotypes shared by all four sorted-subset donors showed higher generation probabilities than non-shared clonotypes.

Healthy HIV-negative adults with no recently reported acute infections or vaccinations were included as donors. Every donor was a Caucasian adult residing in Nashville, Tennessee, USA. CD4+ T cells were enriched by magnetic negative selection, after which naive cells were positively selected on CD45RA and the negative fraction was taken as the memory subset. Blood was collected by leukapheresis, and PBMCs were isolated by Ficoll-Histopaque density gradient centrifugation and then cryopreserved in liquid nitrogen vapor phase. Purity and quantity of every magnetically sorted T cell population were checked by analytical flow cytometry. Each sorted fraction had its genomic DNA isolated and then quantified by UV absorbance on a Nanodrop 2000c.

Specimen: naive CD4+ T cells sorted from blood. Taken with the paper, the label for cell subset or site translates to: CD45RA+ positively selected. The rearrangement combines TRBV7-9 with TRBJ2-5, and TRBD1 may be the D gene, going by 7 matching bases. This TCR derives from a man between 18 and 35 years old in good health. The encoded CDR3 is CASSRGTEGMGTQYF. DNA sequence: TGTGCCAGCAGCCGCGGGACAGAGGGGATGGGGACCCAGTACTTC.